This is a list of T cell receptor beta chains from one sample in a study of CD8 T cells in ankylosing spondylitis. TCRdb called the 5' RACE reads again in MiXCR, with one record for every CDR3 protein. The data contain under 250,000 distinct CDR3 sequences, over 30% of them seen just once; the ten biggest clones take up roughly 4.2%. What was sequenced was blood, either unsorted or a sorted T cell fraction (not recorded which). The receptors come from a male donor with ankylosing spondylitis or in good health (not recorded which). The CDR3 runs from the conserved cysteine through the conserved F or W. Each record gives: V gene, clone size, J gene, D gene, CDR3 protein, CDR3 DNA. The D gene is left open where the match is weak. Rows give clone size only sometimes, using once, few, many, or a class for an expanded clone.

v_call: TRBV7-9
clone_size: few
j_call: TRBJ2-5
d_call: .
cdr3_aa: CASSLDGVAETQYF
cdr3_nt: TGTGCCAGCAGCTTAGATGGAGTTGCAGAGACCCAGTACTTC

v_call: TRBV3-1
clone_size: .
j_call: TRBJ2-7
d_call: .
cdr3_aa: CASSQDPYSWPYEQYF
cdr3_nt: TGTGCCAGCAGCCAAGATCCCTATAGCTGGCCCTACGAGCAGTACTTC

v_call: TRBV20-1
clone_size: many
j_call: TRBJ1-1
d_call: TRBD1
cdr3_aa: CSAPGPGQGTLLNTEAFF
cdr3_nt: TGCAGTGCTCCAGGCCCCGGACAGGGGACGTTACTGAACACTGAAGCTTTCTTT

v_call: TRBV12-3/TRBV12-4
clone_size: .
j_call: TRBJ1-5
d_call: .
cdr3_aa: CASRAGSLSNQPQHF
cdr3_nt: TGTGCCAGCAGGGCGGGCAGCCTTAGCAATCAGCCCCAGCATTTT

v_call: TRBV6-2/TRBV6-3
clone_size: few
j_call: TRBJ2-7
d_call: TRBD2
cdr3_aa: CASRPGLAGAYEQYF
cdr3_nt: TGTGCCAGCAGACCAGGACTAGCGGGGGCCTACGAGCAGTACTTC

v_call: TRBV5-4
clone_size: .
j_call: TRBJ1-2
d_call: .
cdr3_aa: CASSSTAFSYGYTF
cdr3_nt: TGTGCCAGCAGCTCTACAGCCTTTTCCTATGGCTACACCTTC

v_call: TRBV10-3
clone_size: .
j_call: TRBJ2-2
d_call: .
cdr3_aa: CAISDGHALFF
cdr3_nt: TGTGCCATCAGTGACGGACATGCACTGTTTTTT

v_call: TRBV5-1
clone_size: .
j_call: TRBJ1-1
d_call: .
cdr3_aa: CASSLVSGGELRTEAFF
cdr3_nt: TGCGCCAGCAGCTTGGTGAGCGGCGGTGAGCTGAGGACTGAAGCTTTCTTT

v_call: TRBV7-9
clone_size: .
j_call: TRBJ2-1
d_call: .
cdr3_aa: CASSPRTTLRYNEQFF
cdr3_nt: TGTGCCAGCAGCCCGAGGACCACTCTCCGATACAATGAGCAGTTCTTC

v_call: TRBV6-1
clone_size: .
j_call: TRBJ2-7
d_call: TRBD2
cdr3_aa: CASSTRTSPYEQYF
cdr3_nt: TGTGCCAGCAGTACCCGGACTAGCCCCTACGAGCAGTACTTC

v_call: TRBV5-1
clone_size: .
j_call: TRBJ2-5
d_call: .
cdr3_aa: CASSLMSPQETQYF
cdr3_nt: TGCGCCAGCAGCTTGATGTCCCCTCAAGAGACCCAGTACTTC

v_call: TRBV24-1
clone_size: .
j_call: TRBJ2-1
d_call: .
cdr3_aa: CATSDFGYEQFF
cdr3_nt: TGTGCCACCAGTGATTTTGGATATGAGCAGTTCTTC

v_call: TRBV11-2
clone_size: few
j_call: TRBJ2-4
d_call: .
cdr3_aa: CASNKQPGTYLAKNIQYF
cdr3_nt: TGTGCCAGCAACAAACAACCGGGAACCTATCTAGCCAAAAACATTCAGTACTTC

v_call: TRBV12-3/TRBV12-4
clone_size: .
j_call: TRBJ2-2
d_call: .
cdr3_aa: CASKPQVNTGELFF
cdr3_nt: TGTGCCAGCAAACCCCAGGTGAACACCGGGGAGCTGTTTTTT

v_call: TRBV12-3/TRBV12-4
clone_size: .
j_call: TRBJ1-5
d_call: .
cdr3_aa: CASSFGGLEPQHF
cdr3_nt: TGTGCCAGCAGTTTTGGGGGATTGGAGCCCCAGCATTTT

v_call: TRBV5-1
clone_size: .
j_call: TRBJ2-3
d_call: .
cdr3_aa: CASSWSRTERTDTQYF
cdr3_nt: TGCGCCAGCAGCTGGTCTCGGACAGAACGCACAGATACGCAGTATTTT